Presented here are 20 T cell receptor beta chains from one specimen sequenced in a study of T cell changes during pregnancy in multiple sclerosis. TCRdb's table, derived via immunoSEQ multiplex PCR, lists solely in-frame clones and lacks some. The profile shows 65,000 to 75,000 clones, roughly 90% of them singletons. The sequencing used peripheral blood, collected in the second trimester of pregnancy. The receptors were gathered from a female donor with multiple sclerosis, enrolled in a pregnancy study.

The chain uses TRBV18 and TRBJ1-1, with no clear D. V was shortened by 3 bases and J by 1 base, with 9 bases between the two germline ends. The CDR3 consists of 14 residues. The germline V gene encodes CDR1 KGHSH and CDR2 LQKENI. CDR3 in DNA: TGTGCCAGCTCACCGGTGGAGAGGAACACTGAAGCTTTCTTT. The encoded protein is CASSPVERNTEAFF.

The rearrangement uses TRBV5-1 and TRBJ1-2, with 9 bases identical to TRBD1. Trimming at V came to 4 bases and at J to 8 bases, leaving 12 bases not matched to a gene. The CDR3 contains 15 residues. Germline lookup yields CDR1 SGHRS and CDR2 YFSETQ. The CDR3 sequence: CASSMGTGTGKGYTF. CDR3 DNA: TGCGCCAGCAGCATGGGGACAGGGACGGGTAAGGGCTACACCTTC.

CDR3 residues: CAWSVSDTAQHF. DNA for the CDR3: TGTGCCTGGAGTGTCTCGGACACGGCCCAGCATTTT. This chain joins TRBV30 and TRBJ1-5; a weak D match, TRBD1 (5 bases). CDR1 GTSNPN and CDR2 SVGIG come from the germline V gene (reference sequence). V was clipped by 0 bases and J by 11 bases, with 11 bases between them. The CDR3 spans 12 residues. Based on the CDR3 plus reference TRBV30 and TRBJ1-5, the full variable domain is SQTIHQWPATLVQPVGSPLSLECTVEGTSNPNLYWYRQAAGRGLQLLFYSVGIGQISSEVPQNLSASRPQDRQFILSSKKLLLSDSGFYLCAWSVSDTAQHFGDGTRLSIL.

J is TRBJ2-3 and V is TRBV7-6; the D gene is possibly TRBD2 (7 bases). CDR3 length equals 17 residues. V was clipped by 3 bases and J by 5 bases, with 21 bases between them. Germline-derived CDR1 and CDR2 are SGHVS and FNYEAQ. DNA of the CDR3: TGTGCCAGCAGCTTCTCCCCGATAGGGGGGGGGCGAGATACGCAGTATTTT. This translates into CASSFSPIGGGRDTQYF.

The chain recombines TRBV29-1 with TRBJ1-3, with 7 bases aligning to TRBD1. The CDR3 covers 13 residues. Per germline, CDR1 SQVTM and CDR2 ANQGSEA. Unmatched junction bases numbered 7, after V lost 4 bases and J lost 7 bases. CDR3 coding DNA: TGCAGCGTTGGGGGTGACAGGGTCAACACCATATATTTT. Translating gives CSVGGDRVNTIYF. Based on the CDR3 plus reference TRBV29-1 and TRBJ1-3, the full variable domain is SAVISQKPSRDICQRGTSLTIQCQVDSQVTMMFWYRQQPGQSLTLIATANQGSEATYESGFVIDKFPISRPNLTFSTLTVSNMSPEDSSIYLCSVGGDRVNTIYFGEGSWLTVV.

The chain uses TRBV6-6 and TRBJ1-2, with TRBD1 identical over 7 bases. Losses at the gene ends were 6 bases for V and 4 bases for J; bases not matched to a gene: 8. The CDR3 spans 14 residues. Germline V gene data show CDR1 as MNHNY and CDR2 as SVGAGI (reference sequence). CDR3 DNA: TGTGCCAGCAGCCCTCAGGGGGAAGGCTATGGCTACACCTTC. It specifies CASSPQGEGYGYTF.

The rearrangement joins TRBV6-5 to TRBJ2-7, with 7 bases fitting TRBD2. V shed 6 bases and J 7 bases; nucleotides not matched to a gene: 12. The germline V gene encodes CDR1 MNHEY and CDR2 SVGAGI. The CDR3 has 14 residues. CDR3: CASRTSSPRREQYF. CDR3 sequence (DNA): TGTGCCAGCAGGACTAGCTCCCCAAGGCGGGAGCAGTACTTC.

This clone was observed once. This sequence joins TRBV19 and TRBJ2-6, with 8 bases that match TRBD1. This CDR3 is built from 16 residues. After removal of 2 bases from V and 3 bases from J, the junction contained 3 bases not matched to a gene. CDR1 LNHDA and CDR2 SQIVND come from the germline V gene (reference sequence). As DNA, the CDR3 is TGTGCCAGTAGTATACAGGGGGCTAGTGGGGCCAACGTCCTGACTTTC. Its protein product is CASSIQGASGANVLTF.

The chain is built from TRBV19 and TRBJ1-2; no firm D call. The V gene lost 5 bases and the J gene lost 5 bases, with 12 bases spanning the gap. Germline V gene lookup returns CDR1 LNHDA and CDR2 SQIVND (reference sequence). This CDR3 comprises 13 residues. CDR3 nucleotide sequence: TGTGCCAGTAGTGAGGAGCGCGGATATGGCTACACCTTC. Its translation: CASSEERGYGYTF.

CDR3 protein: CASSQVRNYGYTF. The DNA of the CDR3 is TGCGCCAGCAGCCAAGTTCGTAACTATGGCTACACCTTC. The genes are TRBV4-3 and TRBJ1-2; D is unresolved. The CDR3 runs 13 residues. Per the germline V gene, CDR1 is LGHNA and CDR2 is YSLEER. V lost 1 base and J 1 base, leaving 4 bases between the germline ends.

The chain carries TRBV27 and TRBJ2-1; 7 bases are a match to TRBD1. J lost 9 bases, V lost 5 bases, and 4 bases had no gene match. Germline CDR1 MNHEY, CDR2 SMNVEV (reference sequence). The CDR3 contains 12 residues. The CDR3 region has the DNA TGTGCCAGCAGTCTAGACAGGGTTGAGCAGTTCTTC. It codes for CASSLDRVEQFF.

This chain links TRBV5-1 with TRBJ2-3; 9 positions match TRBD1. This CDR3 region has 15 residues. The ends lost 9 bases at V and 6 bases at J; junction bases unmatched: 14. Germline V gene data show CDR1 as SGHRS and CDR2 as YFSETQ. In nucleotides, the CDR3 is TGCGCCACTCACCCCGGGACAGGGTCCAGCGATACGCAGTATTTT. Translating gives CATHPGTGSSDTQYF.

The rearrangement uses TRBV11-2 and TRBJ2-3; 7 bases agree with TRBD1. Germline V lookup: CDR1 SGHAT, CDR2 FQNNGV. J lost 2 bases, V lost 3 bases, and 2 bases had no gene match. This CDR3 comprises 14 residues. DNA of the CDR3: TGTGCCAGCAGCTTTGGACAGGACACAGATACGCAGTATTTT. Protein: CASSFGQDTDTQYF.

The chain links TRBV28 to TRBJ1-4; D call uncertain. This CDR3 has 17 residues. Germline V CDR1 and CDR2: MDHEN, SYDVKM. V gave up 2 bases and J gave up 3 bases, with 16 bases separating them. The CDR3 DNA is TGTGCCAGCAGTTTAATGGGGTCCGGGATCCCTAATGAAAAACTGTTTTTT. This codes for CASSLMGSGIPNEKLFF.

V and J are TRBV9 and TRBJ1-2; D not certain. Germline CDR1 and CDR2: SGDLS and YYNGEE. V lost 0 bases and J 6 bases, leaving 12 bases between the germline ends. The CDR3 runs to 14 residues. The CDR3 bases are TGTGCCAGCAGCGTAGGGGGAGGGCCGAATGGCTACACCTTC. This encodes CASSVGGGPNGYTF.

CDR3 residues: CASSFKSSLASYHNEQFF. Here the CDR3 DNA reads TGTGCCAGCAGCTTCAAATCCTCACTAGCGAGTTACCACAATGAGCAGTTCTTC. The chain joins TRBV7-2 to TRBJ2-1, with 7 bases fitting TRBD2. CDR1 is SGHTA and CDR2 is FQGNSA in the germline V gene. This CDR3 is built from 18 residues. Unmatched junction bases numbered 16, after V lost 3 bases and J lost 5 bases.

The CDR3 is CASSGSQETQYF. The CDR3 coding sequence is TGTGCCAGCAGCGGGTCCCAAGAGACCCAGTACTTC. The chain employs TRBV27 and TRBJ2-5; D gene uncertain. Germline CDR1 is MNHEY and CDR2 is SMNVEV (reference sequence). The CDR3 contains 12 residues. V was shortened by 6 bases and J by 1 base, with 6 bases between the two germline ends.

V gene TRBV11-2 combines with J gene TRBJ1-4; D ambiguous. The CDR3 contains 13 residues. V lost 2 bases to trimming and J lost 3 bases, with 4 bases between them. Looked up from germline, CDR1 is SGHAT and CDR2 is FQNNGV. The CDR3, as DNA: TGTGCCAGCAGCTTACCGGCTAATGAAAAACTGTTTTTT. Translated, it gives CASSLPANEKLFF.

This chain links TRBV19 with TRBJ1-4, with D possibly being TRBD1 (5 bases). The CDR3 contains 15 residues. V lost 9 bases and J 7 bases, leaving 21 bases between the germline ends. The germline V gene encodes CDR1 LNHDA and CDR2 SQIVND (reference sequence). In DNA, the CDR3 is TGTGCCAGCAGCCGATACCCAGGGTTTATTGAAAAACTGTTTTTT. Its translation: CASSRYPGFIEKLFF. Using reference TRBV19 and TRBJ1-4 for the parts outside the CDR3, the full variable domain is DGGITQSPKYLFRKEGQNVTLSCEQNLNHDAMYWYRQDPGQGLRLIYYSQIVNDFQKGDIAEGYSVSREKKESFPLTVTSAQKNPTAFYLCASSRYPGFIEKLFFGSGTQLSVL.

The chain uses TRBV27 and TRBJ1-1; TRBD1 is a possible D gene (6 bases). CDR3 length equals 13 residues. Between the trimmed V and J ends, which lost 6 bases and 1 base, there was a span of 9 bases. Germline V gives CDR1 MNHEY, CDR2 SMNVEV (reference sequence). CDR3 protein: CASRQGRNTEAFF. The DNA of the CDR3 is TGTGCCAGCAGACAGGGCCGGAACACTGAAGCTTTCTTT.